This TCR beta chain was captured by sequencing in a study of blood T cell repertoires in COVID-19 (dated by TCRdb to between 2020 and 2021). Turning to the overall study: Samples covering the acute and convalescent phases of COVID-19 were provided by collaborators in the United States, Italy and Spain. The prospective study material was composed of cDNA or gDNA derived from T cells, B-cell-depleted T cells, or PBMCs. The dataset comprised deeply sampled blood TCRbeta repertoires from subjects exposed to, actively infected with, or recovered from COVID-19. The repertoires were released in a freely available public database intended as a resource for research on the immune response to SARS-CoV-2. The samples were drawn from two sources: the first 160 participants of the ongoing ImmuneRACE study, and 1,254 subjects contributed by 6 global collaborators. Nearly every sample came with metadata listing a de-identified subject ID, COVID-19 status, age in years and sex. HLA class I and class II types, where available, came from metadata supplied by the sample provider rather than from assay-based typing. Study-level results and caveats: The amount of clinical and demographic metadata varied by source and participant and was provided uncurated.

The collaborating institutions used their own protocols to collect whole blood in K2EDTA tubes. Collaborator samples were shipped for TCRbeta analysis as frozen whole blood, isolated PBMCs, or DNA extracted from either sample type. TCRbeta CDR3 regions were amplified from genomic DNA by means of the immunoSEQ Assay, a bias-controlled multiplex PCR. Per the source publication's procedure: The number of nucleated cells in each sample was estimated from the amplification of reference gene primers within the assay. To quantify the absolute abundance of each unique TCRbeta CDR3 rearrangement, sequence reads were collapsed and filtered. Productive Simpson clonality was computed per sample as the square root of Simpson's diversity index over productive rearrangements. Held by TCRdb, this immuneACCESS table contains in-frame sequences only and omits some clones. Under half of the omission traces to an unresolved V gene where checked; the cause of the rest is unknown. D and trimming come from the DNA, and the V and J calls and clone size come from that table. This sample has 300,000 or so clones in its table, and around four fifths of those were observed once. Around 4.1% of the sample goes to the ten largest clones.

With regard to this clone: What antigen it recognizes has not been identified. Per-base qualities were not stored, and no clone one base away is much larger.

Via the germline V gene, CDR1 is SGHDN and CDR2 FVKESK. V is clipped by 0 bases and J by 5 bases, and the sequence between their germline boundaries is 13 bases long. Including the terminal cysteine and phenylalanine, the CDR3 comprises 15 residues. Of the read, only the CDR3 DNA is kept; its 45 bases are in frame from base 1. The clonotype was recovered from a woman aged 50 to 60 with active or convalescent COVID-19. Specimen: peripheral blood. The V gene is TRBV14 and the J gene is TRBJ1-2; the D gene assignment is ambiguous. The sequenced DNA is TGTGCCAGCAGCCAAGATCTAGGAAGGAGGTATGGCTACACCTTC. This is translated as CASSQDLGRRYGYTF.